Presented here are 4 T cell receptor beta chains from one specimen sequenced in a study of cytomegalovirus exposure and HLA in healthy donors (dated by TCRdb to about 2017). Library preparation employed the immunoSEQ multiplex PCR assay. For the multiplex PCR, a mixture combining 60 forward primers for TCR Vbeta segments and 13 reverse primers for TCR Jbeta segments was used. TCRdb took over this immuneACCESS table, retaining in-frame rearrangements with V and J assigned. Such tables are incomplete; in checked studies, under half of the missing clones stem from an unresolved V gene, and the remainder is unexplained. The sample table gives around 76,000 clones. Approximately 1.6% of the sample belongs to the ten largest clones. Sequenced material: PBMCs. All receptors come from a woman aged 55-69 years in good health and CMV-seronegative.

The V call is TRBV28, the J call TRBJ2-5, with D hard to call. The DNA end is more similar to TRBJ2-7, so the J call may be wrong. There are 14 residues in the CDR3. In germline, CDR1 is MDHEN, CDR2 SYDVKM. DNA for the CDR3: TGTGCCAGCAGTGCCGAAACTGCTACCTACGAGCAGTACTTC. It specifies CASSAETATYEQYF.

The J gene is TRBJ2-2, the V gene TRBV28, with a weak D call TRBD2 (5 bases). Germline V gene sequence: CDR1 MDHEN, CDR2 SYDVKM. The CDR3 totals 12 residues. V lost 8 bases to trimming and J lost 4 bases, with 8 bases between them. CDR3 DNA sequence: TGTGCCAGCCGAGGGAGCACCGGGGAGCTGTTTTTT. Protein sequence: CASRGSTGELFF.

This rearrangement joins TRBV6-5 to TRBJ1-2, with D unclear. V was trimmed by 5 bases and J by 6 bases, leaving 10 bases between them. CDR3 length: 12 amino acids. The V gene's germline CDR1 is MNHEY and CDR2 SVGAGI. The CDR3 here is CASSLRGNGYTF. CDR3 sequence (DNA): TGTGCCAGCAGTCTCCGAGGCAATGGCTACACCTTC.

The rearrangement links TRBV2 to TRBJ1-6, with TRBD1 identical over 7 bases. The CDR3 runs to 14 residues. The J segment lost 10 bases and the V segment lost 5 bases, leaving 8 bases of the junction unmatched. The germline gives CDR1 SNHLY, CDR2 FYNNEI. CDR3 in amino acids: CASSTTTGKSPLHF. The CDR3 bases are TGTGCCAGCAGTACTACGACAGGGAAATCACCCCTCCACTTT.